This is a list of T cell receptor beta chains from one sample in a study of shared clonotypes between healthy human individuals. Produced via immunoSEQ multiplex PCR; TCRdb's table is partial and in-frame only. There are roughly 2 million clones in the sample; about 95% occur only once, and around 0.13% lies in the top ten. The sequencing sample was made of naive CD4+ T cells sorted from blood. Every receptor here comes from a man younger than 30 in good health. CDR3s include the opening cysteine and the closing phenylalanine or tryptophan. Fields, in order: D gene, J gene, clone size, V gene, CDR3 DNA, CDR3 protein. D genes are given only for firm matches. Clone sizes are given selectively: once, few, many, or a class where the clone is expanded.

D gene: -; J gene: TRBJ2-2; clone size: -; V gene: TRBV7-8; CDR3 DNA: TGTGCCAGCAGCTTGGTTTCCGGGGAGCTGTTTTTT; CDR3 protein: CASSLVSGELFF
D gene: TRBD2; J gene: TRBJ2-7; clone size: -; V gene: TRBV6-5; CDR3 DNA: TGTGCCAGCAGTAGCGGGAGCCATTACGAGCAGTACTTC; CDR3 protein: CASSSGSHYEQYF
D gene: TRBD2; J gene: TRBJ2-1; clone size: -; V gene: TRBV9; CDR3 DNA: TGTGCCAGCAGCGTAACTAGCGGGATATACAATGAGCAGTTCTTC; CDR3 protein: CASSVTSGIYNEQFF
D gene: TRBD2; J gene: TRBJ2-2; clone size: -; V gene: TRBV10-1; CDR3 DNA: TGCGCCAGCAGTCTAGCGGGAGTCGGGGAGCTGTTTTTT; CDR3 protein: CASSLAGVGELFF
D gene: -; J gene: TRBJ2-7; clone size: -; V gene: TRBV1; CDR3 DNA: TGCACCAGCAGCCAATTCGCAATTCGGGGGGGCGAGCAGTACTTC; CDR3 protein: CTSSQFAIRGGEQYF
D gene: -; J gene: TRBJ1-1; clone size: -; V gene: TRBV5-5; CDR3 DNA: TGTGCCAGCAGCCCGATGAGACAGGACACTGAAGCTTTCTTT; CDR3 protein: CASSPMRQDTEAFF
D gene: TRBD1; J gene: TRBJ1-4; clone size: -; V gene: TRBV5-4; CDR3 DNA: TGTGCCAGCAGCTTGGTGACAGGGGATCCAACTAATGAAAAACTGTTTTTT; CDR3 protein: CASSLVTGDPTNEKLFF
D gene: -; J gene: TRBJ2-3; clone size: -; V gene: TRBV2; CDR3 DNA: TGTGCCAGCAAGACAGGGGTTAGCGGGGGACGGCAGTATTTT; CDR3 protein: CASKTGVSGGRQYF
D gene: -; J gene: TRBJ2-6; clone size: -; V gene: TRBV21-1; CDR3 DNA: TGTGCCAGCAGCAAAGTCCAGCTTGACTCTGGGGCCAACGTCCTGACTTTC; CDR3 protein: CASSKVQLDSGANVLTF
D gene: -; J gene: TRBJ1-6; clone size: once; V gene: TRBV25-1; CDR3 DNA: TGTGCCAGCAGTGGGGGGAGGACTTCACCCCTCCACTTT; CDR3 protein: CASSGGRTSPLHF
D gene: TRBD2; J gene: TRBJ2-2; clone size: -; V gene: TRBV13; CDR3 DNA: TGTGCCAGCAGTCTCCGGAAAGGGACTAAAGAGAACACCGGGGAGCTGTTTTTT; CDR3 protein: CASSLRKGTKENTGELFF
D gene: -; J gene: TRBJ1-6; clone size: -; V gene: TRBV30; CDR3 DNA: TGTGCCTACTCGACATTGGAAAATTCACCCCTCCACTTT; CDR3 protein: CAYSTLENSPLHF
D gene: -; J gene: TRBJ2-2; clone size: -; V gene: TRBV11-3; CDR3 DNA: TGTGCCAGCAGCTTGGGGCGGGACTACACCGGGGAGCTGTTTTTT; CDR3 protein: CASSLGRDYTGELFF
D gene: -; J gene: TRBJ2-7; clone size: -; V gene: TRBV5-6; CDR3 DNA: TGTGCCAGCAGCCCCTATCCCGACAGGAATTACGAGCAGTACTTC; CDR3 protein: CASSPYPDRNYEQYF
D gene: -; J gene: TRBJ1-6; clone size: -; V gene: TRBV2; CDR3 DNA: TGTGCCAGCAGGGGGACGGGGCTCTTAAATTCACCCCTCCACTTT; CDR3 protein: CASRGTGLLNSPLHF
D gene: TRBD1; J gene: TRBJ1-2; clone size: -; V gene: TRBV4-3; CDR3 DNA: TGCGCCAGCAGCCAAGGGACAGGGGGCAGCTATGGCTACACCTTC; CDR3 protein: CASSQGTGGSYGYTF
D gene: -; J gene: TRBJ1-1; clone size: -; V gene: TRBV30; CDR3 DNA: TGTGCCTGGAGTGTAGCTCAGGGGAACACTGAAGCTTTCTTT; CDR3 protein: CAWSVAQGNTEAFF
D gene: -; J gene: TRBJ2-7; clone size: -; V gene: TRBV2; CDR3 DNA: TGTGCCAGCTCTTTCGTAAGGCCGCCTGGCGAGCAGTACTTC; CDR3 protein: CASSFVRPPGEQYF
D gene: TRBD2; J gene: TRBJ2-1; clone size: -; V gene: TRBV5-1; CDR3 DNA: TGCGCCAGCAGCGTAAGCGGGGGGGCCTTGATTGAGCAGTTCTTC; CDR3 protein: CASSVSGGALIEQFF